Listed below are T cell receptor beta chains from one sample, sequenced in a study of blood T cell repertoires in COVID-19. Profiled with immunoSEQ multiplex PCR; TCRdb holds only in-frame clones, not every one. The sample shows some 200,000 clones, about three quarters of them seen only once. Sequencing was carried out using peripheral blood. The receptors derive from a woman between 45 and 65 years old with active or convalescent COVID-19. The CDR3 runs from the conserved cysteine through the conserved F or W. The order of the fields is D gene, clone size, V gene, J gene, CDR3 protein, CDR3 DNA. A D gene is named only where the DNA matches it firmly. Some rows have no size entry. The others give once, few or many, or a class for an expanded clone.

TRBD1	.	TRBV19	TRBJ2-1	CASSSDRGRPDEQFF	TGTGCCAGTAGTTCGGACAGGGGGCGCCCAGATGAGCAGTTCTTC
TRBD1	.	TRBV11-1	TRBJ2-5	CASTGTGDQETQYF	TGTGCCAGCACCGGGACAGGGGACCAAGAGACCCAGTACTTC
TRBD2	.	TRBV2	TRBJ2-1	CASRGLAILNEQFF	TGTGCCAGCAGGGGACTAGCGATTCTCAATGAGCAGTTCTTC
TRBD1	.	TRBV3-1/TRBV3-2	TRBJ1-1	CASSQDRRQGGLSTEAFF	TGTGCCAGCAGCCAAGATCGACGACAGGGCGGTCTGAGCACTGAAGCTTTCTTT
TRBD1	many	TRBV7-6	TRBJ2-2	CASSLNRPGTGGTGELFF	TGTGCCAGCAGCTTAAATCGGCCCGGGACAGGGGGCACCGGGGAGCTGTTTTTT
.	.	TRBV7-2	TRBJ1-3	CASSPTVDSGNTIYF	TGTGCCAGCAGTCCAACAGTAGACTCTGGAAACACCATATATTTT
.	.	TRBV4-3	TRBJ1-1	CASSLGFDTEAFF	TGCGCCAGCAGCCTCGGGTTCGACACTGAAGCTTTCTTT
TRBD1	.	TRBV25-1	TRBJ1-6	CASSLTTGDSPLHF	TGTGCCAGCAGTCTCACGACAGGGGACTCACCCCTCCACTTT
TRBD2	.	TRBV2	TRBJ2-7	CASSEASGKQYF	TGTGCCAGCAGTGAGGCTAGCGGGAAGCAGTACTTC
TRBD1	.	TRBV6-6	TRBJ1-5	CASRDRVGGQPQHF	TGTGCCAGCAGGGACAGGGTCGGCGGTCAGCCCCAGCATTTT
TRBD2	.	TRBV6-6	TRBJ2-1	CASSRTSGGSNEQFF	TGTGCCAGCAGTCGAACTAGCGGGGGGTCGAATGAGCAGTTCTTC
.	.	TRBV5-4	TRBJ1-4	CASSLDRASEKLFF	TGTGCCAGCAGCTTGGACAGGGCCTCGGAAAAACTGTTTTTT
.	once	TRBV7-2	TRBJ2-7	CASSERSGAYEQYF	TGTGCCAGCAGCGAGAGGAGCGGCGCCTACGAGCAGTACTTC
TRBD2	.	TRBV20-1	TRBJ2-1	CSASGLAGSGEQFF	TGCAGTGCTAGTGGGCTAGCGGGATCTGGTGAGCAGTTCTTC
TRBD2	.	TRBV19	TRBJ2-3	CATRGGGWFTDTQYF	TGTGCAACGAGGGGCGGGGGATGGTTCACAGATACGCAGTATTTT
.	once	TRBV25-1	TRBJ2-1	CASRPGAGGEQFF	TGTGCCAGCAGACCAGGGGCGGGCGGCGAGCAGTTCTTC
.	.	TRBV7-9	TRBJ1-4	CASSSIRGFSEKLFF	TGTGCCAGCAGCTCAATCAGAGGATTTAGTGAAAAACTGTTTTTT
TRBD1	.	TRBV10-3	TRBJ1-1	CAISEKGTGGTEAFF	TGTGCCATCAGTGAGAAAGGGACAGGAGGTACTGAAGCTTTCTTT
TRBD1	.	TRBV5-1	TRBJ1-3	CASSRLRQGINSGNTIYF	TGCGCCAGCAGCCGCCTTAGACAGGGGATTAACTCTGGAAACACCATATATTTT
.	.	TRBV7-9	TRBJ1-4	CASRPLGRANEKLFF	TGTGCCAGCAGACCGTTAGGGCGGGCTAATGAAAAACTGTTTTTT